This T cell receptor (beta chain) is drawn from a study of T cell repertoires in cytomegalovirus infection (dated 2019 in TCRdb). With respect to the entire study: Donor HLA type was relevant to the analysis, because carriage of CMV infection together with the matching HLA type was indicated by public TCR beta signatures.

The CDR3 spans 14 residues, from the cysteine through the phenylalanine. Just CDR3 DNA is preserved here, 42 bases in frame from base 1. Based on the germline V gene, the CDR1 and CDR2 sequences are SGHRS and YFSETQ. The V end loses 1 base and the J end loses 2 bases, and a stretch of 9 bases separates them. TCRdb records Illumina HiSeq 1500 as the sequencer. In TCRdb, the public reads were trimmed at Q25 with fastp and aligned with MiXCR, with productive beta chains retained. Each entry is one CDR3 protein sequence, shown with its most common DNA and genes. The sample table lists around 450,000 distinct CDR3 sequences, approximately 11% of them with a count of one. Roughly 10% of the sample is in the top ten clones. This clonotype was found many times. It lacks a known antigen. There are no base qualities to consult, and no much larger clone falls within one base. On the study overall, not on this receptor specifically: In both this cohort and an independent roughly 360-donor cohort, the cumulative frequency of public TCR beta family members distinguished carriers of CMV infection plus the relevant HLA type. In the ex vivo response, HLA-C-restricted CMV-specific TCR beta clonotypes were dominant, and in two of eight donors the single most frequent clonotype came from this HLA-C-restricted group.

The receptor was derived from a human donor in good health (CMV status not recorded). Some clones in this sample may be carry-over from other donors' samples. The sample consisted of PBMCs. The chain uses TRBV5-1 and TRBJ2-5, with TRBD1 perhaps the D gene, on 6 matching bases. The DNA sequence follows: TGCGCCAGCAGCTTGTTCGGACAGCAAGAGACCCAGTACTTC. This encodes CASSLFGQQETQYF. The CDR3 plus the reference TRBV5-1 and TRBJ2-5 genes for the other parts give the full variable domain: KAGVTQTPRYLIKTRGQQVTLSCSPISGHRSVSWYQQTPGQGLQFLFEYFSETQRNKGNFPGRFSGRQFSNSRSEMNVSTLELGDSALYLCASSLFGQQETQYFGPGTRLLVL.